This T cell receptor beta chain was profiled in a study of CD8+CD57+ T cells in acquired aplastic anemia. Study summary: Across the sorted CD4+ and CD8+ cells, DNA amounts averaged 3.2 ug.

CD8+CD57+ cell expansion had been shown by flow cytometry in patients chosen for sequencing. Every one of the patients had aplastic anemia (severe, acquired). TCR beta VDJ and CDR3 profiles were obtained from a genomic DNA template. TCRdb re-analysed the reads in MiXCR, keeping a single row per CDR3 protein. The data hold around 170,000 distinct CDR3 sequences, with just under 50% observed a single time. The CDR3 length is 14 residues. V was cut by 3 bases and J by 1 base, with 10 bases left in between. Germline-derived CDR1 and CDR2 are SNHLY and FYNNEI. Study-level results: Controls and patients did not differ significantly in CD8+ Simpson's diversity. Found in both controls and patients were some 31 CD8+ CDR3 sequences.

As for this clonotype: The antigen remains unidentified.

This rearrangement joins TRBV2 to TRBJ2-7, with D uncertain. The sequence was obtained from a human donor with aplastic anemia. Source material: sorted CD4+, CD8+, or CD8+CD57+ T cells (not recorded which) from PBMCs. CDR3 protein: CASSERWLSYEQYF. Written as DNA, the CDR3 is TGTGCCAGCAGTGAGAGGTGGCTTTCCTACGAGCAGTACTTC. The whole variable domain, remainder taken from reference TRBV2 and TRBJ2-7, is EPEVTQTPSHQVTQMGQEVILRCVPISNHLYFYWYRQILGQKVEFLVSFYNNEISEKSEIFDDQFSVERPDGSNFTLKIRSTKLEDSAMYFCASSERWLSYEQYFGPGTRLTVT.